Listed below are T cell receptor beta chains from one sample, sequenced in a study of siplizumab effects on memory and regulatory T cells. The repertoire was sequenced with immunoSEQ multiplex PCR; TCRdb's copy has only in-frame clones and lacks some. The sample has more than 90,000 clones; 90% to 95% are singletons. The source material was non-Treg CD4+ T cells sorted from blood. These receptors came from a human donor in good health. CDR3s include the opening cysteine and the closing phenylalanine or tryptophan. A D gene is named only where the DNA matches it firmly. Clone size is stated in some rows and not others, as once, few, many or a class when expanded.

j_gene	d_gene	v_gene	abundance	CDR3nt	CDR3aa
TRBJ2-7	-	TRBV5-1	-	TGCGCCAGCAGCTTGGCGCCGGGAACTAAATACGAGCAGTACTTC	CASSLAPGTKYEQYF
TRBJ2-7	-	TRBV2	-	TGTGCCAGCAGGGAGGGGGGTTACGAGCAGTACTTC	CASREGGYEQYF
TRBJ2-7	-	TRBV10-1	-	TGCGCCAGCAGTGAGCCCCCAGGGACTCTCGAGCAGTACTTC	CASSEPPGTLEQYF
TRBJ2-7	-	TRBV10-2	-	TGCGCCAGCAGTGACCCCGGGATCAGCTACGAGCAGTACTTC	CASSDPGISYEQYF
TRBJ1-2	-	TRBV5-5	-	TGTGCCAGCAGCTGGGACCCGGGACAAGAAGGCTACACCTTC	CASSWDPGQEGYTF
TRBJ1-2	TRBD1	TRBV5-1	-	TGCGCCAGCAGCTTCAACCGGGACAGTGGGGACTATGGCTACACCTTC	CASSFNRDSGDYGYTF
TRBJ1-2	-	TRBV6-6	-	TGTGCCAGCTCTCGGACAGCGACTGGCTACACCTTC	CASSRTATGYTF
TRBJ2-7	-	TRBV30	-	TGTGCCTGGAGAAGTCCCAGGGACGGAGGATACTACGAGCAGTACTTC	CAWRSPRDGGYYEQYF
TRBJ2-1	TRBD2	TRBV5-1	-	TGCGCCAGCAGCTTGGTTAGCGGGAGTAGTAATGAGCAGTTCTTC	CASSLVSGSSNEQFF
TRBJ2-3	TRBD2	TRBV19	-	TGTGCCAGTAGTATACTTTCCCCAGGACTAGCGGGAACTAGCACAGATACGCAGTATTTT	CASSILSPGLAGTSTDTQYF
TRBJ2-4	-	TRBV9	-	TGTGCCAGCAGCGTAAAGCCCCCCCGCGACGCCAAAAACATTCAGTACTTC	CASSVKPPRDAKNIQYF
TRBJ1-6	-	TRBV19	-	TGTGCCAGTAGTTGGTTGGGGAATTCACCCCTCCACTTT	CASSWLGNSPLHF
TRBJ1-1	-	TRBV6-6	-	TGTGCCAGCAGTAAACAGGAGATGAACACTGAAGCTTTCTTT	CASSKQEMNTEAFF
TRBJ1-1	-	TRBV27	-	TGTGCCAGCAGTTTAAAGTCGAACACTGAAGCTTTCTTT	CASSLKSNTEAFF
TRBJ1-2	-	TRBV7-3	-	TGTGCCAGCAGCTCATCCCCCATTACGGACTATGGCTACACCTTC	CASSSSPITDYGYTF
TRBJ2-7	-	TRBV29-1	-	TGCAGCGTTTCCAAGGCAGGGGGGTACGAGCAGTACTTC	CSVSKAGGYEQYF
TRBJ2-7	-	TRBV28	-	TGTGCCAGTGGTACAACAAACACCTACGAGCAGTACTTC	CASGTTNTYEQYF
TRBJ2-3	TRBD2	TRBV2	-	TGTGCCAGCGGTAGGGGGGTTGTTAGCGGGAGAGGAAGGGATACGCAGTATTTT	CASGRGVVSGRGRDTQYF
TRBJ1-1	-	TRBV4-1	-	TGCGCCAGCAGCCAAGATCTAGGGTCAGGGGCCGGTTTAAAGGCTTTCTTT	CASSQDLGSGAGLKAFF
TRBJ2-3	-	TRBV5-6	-	TGTGCCAGCAGCTTGTGGGCCTCAGATACGCAGTATTTT	CASSLWASDTQYF
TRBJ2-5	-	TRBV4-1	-	TGCGCCAGCAGCCATTGGGGAACTCAAGAGACCCAGTACTTC	CASSHWGTQETQYF
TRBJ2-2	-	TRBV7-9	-	TGTGCCAGCAGTCGAAGCGGGAACACCGGGGAGCTGTTTTTT	CASSRSGNTGELFF
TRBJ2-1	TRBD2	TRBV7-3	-	TGTGCCAGCAGCCTCACTAGCGGGAGGGATGAGCAGTTCTTC	CASSLTSGRDEQFF
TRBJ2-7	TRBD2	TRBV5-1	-	TGCGCCAGCAGCCGGAGGGCCCCGACTAGCGGTGACTACGAGCAGTACTTC	CASSRRAPTSGDYEQYF
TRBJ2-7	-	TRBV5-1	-	TGCGCCAGCAGCCCCTTGGCCAGGGCGAACTACGAGCAGTACTTC	CASSPLARANYEQYF
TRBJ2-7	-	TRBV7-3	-	TGTGCCAGCAGCTTACGGGACGGAAACTACGAGCAGTACTTC	CASSLRDGNYEQYF
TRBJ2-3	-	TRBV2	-	TGTGCCAGCAGCGATAGTGTGGGGACAGATACGCAGTATTTT	CASSDSVGTDTQYF
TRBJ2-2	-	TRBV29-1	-	TGCAGCGTTGTCACTAGCCTCAACACCGGGGAGCTGTTTTTT	CSVVTSLNTGELFF
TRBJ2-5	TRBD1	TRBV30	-	TGTGCCTGGAGTGTGTACTCGGACAGGGGCGTTAAGACCCAGTACTTC	CAWSVYSDRGVKTQYF
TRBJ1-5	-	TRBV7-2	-	TGTGCCAGCAGTGTAGCTAGGTCGGCAGCCAGCAATCAGCCCCAGCATTTT	CASSVARSAASNQPQHF
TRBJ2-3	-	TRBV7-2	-	TGTGCCAGCAGCTTAGGTACTAGGCCAGCGGGCTCGCAGTATTTT	CASSLGTRPAGSQYF
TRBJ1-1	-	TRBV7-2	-	TGTGCCAGCAGTTCGAGAAGGGGCACTGAAGCTTTCTTT	CASSSRRGTEAFF
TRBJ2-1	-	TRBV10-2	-	TGCGCCAGCAGTGGGTGGGCCGGGGTCTACAATGAGCAGTTCTTC	CASSGWAGVYNEQFF
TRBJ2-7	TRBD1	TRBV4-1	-	TGCGCCAGCAGCCAAAACCGGGACAGAGTCTACGAGCAGTACTTC	CASSQNRDRVYEQYF
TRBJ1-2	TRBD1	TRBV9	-	TGTGCCAGCAGCGCCCCGGGACAGAACTATGGCTACACCTTC	CASSAPGQNYGYTF
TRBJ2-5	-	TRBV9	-	TGTGCCAGCAGCCCCCCGGTCCAAGAGACCCAGTACTTC	CASSPPVQETQYF
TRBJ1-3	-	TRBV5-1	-	TGCGCCAGCAGCGCAGGACAGCACTCTGGAAACACCATATATTTT	CASSAGQHSGNTIYF
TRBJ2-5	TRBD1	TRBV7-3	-	TGTGCCAGCAGCTTATCCCTCCGGACAGGGGAGAGAGAGACCCAGTACTTC	CASSLSLRTGERETQYF
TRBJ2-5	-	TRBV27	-	TGTGCCAGCAGCCGGACAGCCCAAGAGACCCAGTACTTC	CASSRTAQETQYF
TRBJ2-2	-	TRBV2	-	TGTGCCAGCAGTGAAGCGGCCCCTGGGAACACCGGGGAGCTGTTTTTT	CASSEAAPGNTGELFF
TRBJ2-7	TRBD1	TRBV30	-	TGTGCCTGGGCCGCGACAGGGCTGTGGGAGCAGTACTTC	CAWAATGLWEQYF
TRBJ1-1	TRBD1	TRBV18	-	TGTGCCAGCTCACCACCCGACAGGGGGCACACTGAAGCTTTCTTT	CASSPPDRGHTEAFF
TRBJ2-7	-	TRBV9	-	TGTGCCAGCAGCGTAGGGGGCTCCTACGAGCAGTACTTC	CASSVGGSYEQYF
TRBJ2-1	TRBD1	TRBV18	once	TGTGCCAGCTCAAGGCAGGGGGCAAGTGAGCAGTTCTTC	CASSRQGASEQFF
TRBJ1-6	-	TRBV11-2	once	TGTGCCAGCAGCTCCCTCCCGCGGCTGCGGGGTTCACCCCTCCACTTT	CASSSLPRLRGSPLHF
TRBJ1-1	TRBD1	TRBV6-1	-	TGTGCCAGCAGTGAAGCCGGGACAGGGAACACTGAAGCTTTCTTT	CASSEAGTGNTEAFF
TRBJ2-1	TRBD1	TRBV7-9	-	TGTGCCAGCACTTTGGGACAGTCGGTAAGGGATGAGCAGTTCTTC	CASTLGQSVRDEQFF
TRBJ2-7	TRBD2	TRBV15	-	TGTGCCACCGAGGAGGGCGGGAGAGTAAACTACGAGCAGTACTTC	CATEEGGRVNYEQYF
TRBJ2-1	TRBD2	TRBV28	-	TGTGCCAGCAGTCGGTCTAGCGGGACCTACAATGAGCAGTTCTTC	CASSRSSGTYNEQFF